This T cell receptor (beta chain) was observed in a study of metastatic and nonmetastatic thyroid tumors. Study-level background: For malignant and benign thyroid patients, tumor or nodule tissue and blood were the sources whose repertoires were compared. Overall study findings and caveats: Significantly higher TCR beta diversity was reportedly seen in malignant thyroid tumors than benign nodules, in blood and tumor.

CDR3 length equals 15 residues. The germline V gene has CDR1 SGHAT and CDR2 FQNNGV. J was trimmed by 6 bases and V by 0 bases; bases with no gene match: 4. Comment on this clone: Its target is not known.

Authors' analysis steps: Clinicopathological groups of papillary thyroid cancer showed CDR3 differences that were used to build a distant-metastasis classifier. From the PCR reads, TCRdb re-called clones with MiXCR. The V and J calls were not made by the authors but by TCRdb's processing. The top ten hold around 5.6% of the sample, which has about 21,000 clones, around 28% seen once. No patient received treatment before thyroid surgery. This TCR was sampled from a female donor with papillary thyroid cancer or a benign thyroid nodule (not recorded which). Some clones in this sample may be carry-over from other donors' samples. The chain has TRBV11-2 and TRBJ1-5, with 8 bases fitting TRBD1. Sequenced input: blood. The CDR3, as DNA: TGTGCCAGCAGCTTAGATCGGACAGGGATTCAGCCCCAGCATTTT. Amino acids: CASSLDRTGIQPQHF. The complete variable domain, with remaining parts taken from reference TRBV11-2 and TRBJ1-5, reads EAGVAQSPRYKIIEKRQSVAFWCNPISGHATLYWYQQILGQGPKLLIQFQNNGVVDDSQLPKDRFSAERLKGVDSTLKIQPAKLEDSAVYLCASSLDRTGIQPQHFGDGTRLSIL.